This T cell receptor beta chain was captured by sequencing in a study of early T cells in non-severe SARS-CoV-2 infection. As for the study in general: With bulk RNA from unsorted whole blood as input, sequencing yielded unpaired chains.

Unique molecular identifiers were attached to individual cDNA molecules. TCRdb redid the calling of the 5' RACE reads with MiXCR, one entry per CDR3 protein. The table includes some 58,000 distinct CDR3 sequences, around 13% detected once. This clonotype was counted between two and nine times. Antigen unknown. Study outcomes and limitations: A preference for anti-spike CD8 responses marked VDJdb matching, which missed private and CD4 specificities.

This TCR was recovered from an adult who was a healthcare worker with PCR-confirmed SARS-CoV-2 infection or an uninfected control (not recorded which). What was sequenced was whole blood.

CDR3 bases: TGCAGCGTTGAAGGGGCGGGACGAGAGACCCAGTACTTC. This gives the protein CSVEGAGRETQYF. The V and J genes are TRBV29-1 and TRBJ2-5; TRBD2 might be the D (6 bases). Germline V gene lookup returns CDR1 SQVTM and CDR2 ANQGSEA. Between the trimmed V and J ends, which lost 1 base and 4 bases, there was a span of 10 bases. The CDR3 loop spans 13 amino acids.